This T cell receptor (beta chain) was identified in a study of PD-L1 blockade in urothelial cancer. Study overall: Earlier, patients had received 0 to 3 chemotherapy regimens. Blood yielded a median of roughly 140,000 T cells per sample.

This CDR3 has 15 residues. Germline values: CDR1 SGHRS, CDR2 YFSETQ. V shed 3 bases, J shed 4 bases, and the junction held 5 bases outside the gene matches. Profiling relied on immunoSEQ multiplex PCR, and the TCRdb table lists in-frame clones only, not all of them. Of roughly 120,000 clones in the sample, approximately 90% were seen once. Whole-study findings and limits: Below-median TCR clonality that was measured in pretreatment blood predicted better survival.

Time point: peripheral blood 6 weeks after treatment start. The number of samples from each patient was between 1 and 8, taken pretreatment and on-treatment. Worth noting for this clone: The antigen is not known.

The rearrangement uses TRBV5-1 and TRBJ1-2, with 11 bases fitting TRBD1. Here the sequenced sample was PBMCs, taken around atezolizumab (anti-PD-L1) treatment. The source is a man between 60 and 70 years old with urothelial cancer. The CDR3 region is CASSWGQGDPYGYTF. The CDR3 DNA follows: TGCGCCAGCAGCTGGGGACAGGGGGATCCCTATGGCTACACCTTC.